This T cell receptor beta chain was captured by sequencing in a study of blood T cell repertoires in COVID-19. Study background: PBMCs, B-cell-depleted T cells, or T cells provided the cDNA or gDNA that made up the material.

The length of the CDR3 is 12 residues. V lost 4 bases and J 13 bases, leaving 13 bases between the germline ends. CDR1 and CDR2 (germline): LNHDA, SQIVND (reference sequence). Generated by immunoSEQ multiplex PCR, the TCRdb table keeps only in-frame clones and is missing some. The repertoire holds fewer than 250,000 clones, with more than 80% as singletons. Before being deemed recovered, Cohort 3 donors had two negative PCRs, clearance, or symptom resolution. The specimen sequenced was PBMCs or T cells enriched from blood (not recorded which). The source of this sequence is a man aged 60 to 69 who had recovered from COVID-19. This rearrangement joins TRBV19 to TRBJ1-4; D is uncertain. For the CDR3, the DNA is TGTGCCAGTAGTACAAGAGACCGGAGACTGTTTTTT. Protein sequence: CASSTRDRRLFF. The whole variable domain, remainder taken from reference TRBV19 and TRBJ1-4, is DGGITQSPKYLFRKEGQNVTLSCEQNLNHDAMYWYRQDPGQGLRLIYYSQIVNDFQKGDIAEGYSVSREKKESFPLTVTSAQKNPTAFYLCASSTRDRRLFFGSGTQLSVL.